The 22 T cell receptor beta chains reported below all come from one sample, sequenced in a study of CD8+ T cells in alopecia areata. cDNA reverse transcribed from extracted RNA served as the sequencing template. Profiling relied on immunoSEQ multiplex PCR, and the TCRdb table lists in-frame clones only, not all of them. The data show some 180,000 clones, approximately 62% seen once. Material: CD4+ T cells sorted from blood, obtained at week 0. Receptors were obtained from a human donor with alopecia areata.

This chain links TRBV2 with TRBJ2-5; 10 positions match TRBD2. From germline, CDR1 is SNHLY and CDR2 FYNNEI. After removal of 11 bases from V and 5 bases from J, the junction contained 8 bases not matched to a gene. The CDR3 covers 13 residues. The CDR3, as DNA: TGTGCCGGATCGGGACTAGCGACGGAGACCCAGTACTTC. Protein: CAGSGLATETQYF.

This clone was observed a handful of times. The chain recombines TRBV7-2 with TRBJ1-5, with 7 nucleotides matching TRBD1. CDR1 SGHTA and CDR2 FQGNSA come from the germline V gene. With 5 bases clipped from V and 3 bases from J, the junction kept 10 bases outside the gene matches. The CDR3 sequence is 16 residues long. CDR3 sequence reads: CASSHRGTGVNQPQHF. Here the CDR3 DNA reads TGTGCCAGCAGCCACAGGGGCACAGGGGTCAATCAGCCCCAGCATTTT. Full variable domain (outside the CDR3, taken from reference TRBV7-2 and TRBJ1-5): GAGVSQSPSNKVTEKGKDVELRCDPISGHTALYWYRQSLGQGLEFLIYFQGNSAPDKSGLPSDRFSAERTGGSVSTLTIQRTQQEDSAVYLCASSHRGTGVNQPQHFGDGTRLSIL.

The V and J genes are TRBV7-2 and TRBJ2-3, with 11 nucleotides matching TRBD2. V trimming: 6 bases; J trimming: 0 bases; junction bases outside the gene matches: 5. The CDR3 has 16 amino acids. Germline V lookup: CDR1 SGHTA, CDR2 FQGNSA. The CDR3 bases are TGTGCCAGCAGTAGTTCTAGCGGGGGGAGCACAGATACGCAGTATTTT. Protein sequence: CASSSSSGGSTDTQYF.

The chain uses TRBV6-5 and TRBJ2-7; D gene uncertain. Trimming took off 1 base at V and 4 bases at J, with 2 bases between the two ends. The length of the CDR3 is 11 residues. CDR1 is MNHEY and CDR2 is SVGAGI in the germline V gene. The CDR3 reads CASSYLYEQYF. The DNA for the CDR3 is TGTGCCAGCAGTTACTTATACGAGCAGTACTTC.

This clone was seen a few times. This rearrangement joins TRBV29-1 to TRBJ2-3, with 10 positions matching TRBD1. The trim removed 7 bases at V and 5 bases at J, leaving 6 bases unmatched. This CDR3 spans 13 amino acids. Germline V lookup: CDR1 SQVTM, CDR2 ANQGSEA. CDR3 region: CSGQGASRDTQYF. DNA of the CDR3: TGCAGCGGACAGGGGGCAAGTCGAGATACGCAGTATTTT.

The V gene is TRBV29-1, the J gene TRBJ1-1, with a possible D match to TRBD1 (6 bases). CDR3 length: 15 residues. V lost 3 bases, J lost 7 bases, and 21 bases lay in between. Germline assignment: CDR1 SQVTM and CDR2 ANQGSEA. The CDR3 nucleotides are TGCAGCGTTGAGTACCGGGGGCTAAAATCCCATGAAGCTTTCTTT. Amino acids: CSVEYRGLKSHEAFF.

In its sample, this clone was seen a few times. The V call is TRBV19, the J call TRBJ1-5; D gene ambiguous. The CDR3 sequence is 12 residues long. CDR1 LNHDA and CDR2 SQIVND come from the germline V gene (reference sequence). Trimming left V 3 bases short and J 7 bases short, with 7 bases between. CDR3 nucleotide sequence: TGTGCCAGTAGTATGTCGGCGCAGCCCCAGCATTTT. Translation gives CASSMSAQPQHF.

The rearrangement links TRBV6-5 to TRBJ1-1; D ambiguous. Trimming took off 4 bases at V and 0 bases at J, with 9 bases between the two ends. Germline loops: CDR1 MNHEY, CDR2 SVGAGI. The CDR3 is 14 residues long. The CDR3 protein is CASSWGSLNTEAFF. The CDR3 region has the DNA TGTGCCAGCAGTTGGGGAAGTCTGAACACTGAAGCTTTCTTT.

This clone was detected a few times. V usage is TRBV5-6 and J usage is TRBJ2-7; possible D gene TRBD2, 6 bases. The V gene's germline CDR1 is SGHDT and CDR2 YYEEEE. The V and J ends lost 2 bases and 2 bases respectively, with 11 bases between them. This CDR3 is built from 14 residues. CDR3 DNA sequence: TGTGCCAGCAGCTTCCGGGACTCAACCTACGAGCAGTACTTC. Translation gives CASSFRDSTYEQYF. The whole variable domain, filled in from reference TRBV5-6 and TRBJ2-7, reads DAGVTQSPTHLIKTRGQQVTLRCSPKSGHDTVSWYQQALGQGPQFIFQYYEEEERQRGNFPDRFSGHQFPNYSSELNVNALLLGDSALYLCASSFRDSTYEQYFGPGTRLTVT.

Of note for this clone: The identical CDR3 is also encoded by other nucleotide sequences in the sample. The CDR3 sequence is CASSPGLAFTDTQYF. CDR3 coding DNA: TGTGCCAGCAGCCCGGGACTAGCATTTACAGATACGCAGTATTTT. This chain links TRBV7-2 with TRBJ2-3; 9 positions match TRBD2. The CDR3 runs to 15 residues. Germline trimming cut 5 bases from V and 3 bases from J; bases unmatched to any gene: 6. Germline loops: CDR1 SGHTA, CDR2 FQGNSA.

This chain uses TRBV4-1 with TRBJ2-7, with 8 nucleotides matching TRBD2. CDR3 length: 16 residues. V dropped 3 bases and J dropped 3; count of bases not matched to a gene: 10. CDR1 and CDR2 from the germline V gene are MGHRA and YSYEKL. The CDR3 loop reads CASSQRAGTRDYEQYF. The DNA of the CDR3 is TGCGCCAGCAGCCAGCGGGCCGGGACTAGGGACTACGAGCAGTACTTC.

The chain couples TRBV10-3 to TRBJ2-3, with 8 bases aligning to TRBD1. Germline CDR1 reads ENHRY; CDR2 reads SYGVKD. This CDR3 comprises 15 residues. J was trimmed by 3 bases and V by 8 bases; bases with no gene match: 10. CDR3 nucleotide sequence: TGTGCCATCGGCTGGACAGGGCAGGAAACAGATACGCAGTATTTT. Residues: CAIGWTGQETDTQYF.

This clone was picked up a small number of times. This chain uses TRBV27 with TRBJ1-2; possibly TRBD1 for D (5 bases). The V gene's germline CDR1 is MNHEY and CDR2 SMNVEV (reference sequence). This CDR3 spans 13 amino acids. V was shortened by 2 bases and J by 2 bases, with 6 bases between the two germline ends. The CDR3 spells CASSLGANYGYTF. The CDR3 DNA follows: TGTGCCAGCAGTTTAGGGGCAAACTATGGCTACACCTTC.

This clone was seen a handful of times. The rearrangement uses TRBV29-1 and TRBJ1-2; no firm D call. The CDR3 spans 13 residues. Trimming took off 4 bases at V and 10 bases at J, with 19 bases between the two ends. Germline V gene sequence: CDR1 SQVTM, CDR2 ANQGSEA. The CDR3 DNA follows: TGCAGCGTTGGTTCTCAGAACGAAGCGCCCTACACCTTC. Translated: CSVGSQNEAPYTF. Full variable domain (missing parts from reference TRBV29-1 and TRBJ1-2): SAVISQKPSRDICQRGTSLTIQCQVDSQVTMMFWYRQQPGQSLTLIATANQGSEATYESGFVIDKFPISRPNLTFSTLTVSNMSPEDSSIYLCSVGSQNEAPYTFGSGTRLTVV.

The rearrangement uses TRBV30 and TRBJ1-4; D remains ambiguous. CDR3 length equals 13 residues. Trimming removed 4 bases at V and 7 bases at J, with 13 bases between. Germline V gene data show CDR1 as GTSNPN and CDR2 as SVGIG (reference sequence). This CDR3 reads CAWNSAIGEKLFF. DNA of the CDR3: TGTGCCTGGAACAGTGCGATCGGTGAAAAACTGTTTTTT.

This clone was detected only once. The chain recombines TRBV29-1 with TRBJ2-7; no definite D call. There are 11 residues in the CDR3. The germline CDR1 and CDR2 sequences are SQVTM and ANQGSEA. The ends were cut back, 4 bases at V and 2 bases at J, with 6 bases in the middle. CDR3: CSVVAAYEQYF. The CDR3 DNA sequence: TGCAGCGTTGTCGCCGCCTACGAGCAGTACTTC.

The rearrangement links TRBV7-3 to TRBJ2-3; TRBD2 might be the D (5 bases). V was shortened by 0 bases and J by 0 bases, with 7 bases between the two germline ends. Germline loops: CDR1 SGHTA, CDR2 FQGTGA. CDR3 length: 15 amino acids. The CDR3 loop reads CASSLTGGSTDTQYF. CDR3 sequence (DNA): TGTGCCAGCAGCTTAACTGGCGGGAGCACAGATACGCAGTATTTT. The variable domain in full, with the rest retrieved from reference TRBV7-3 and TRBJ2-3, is GAGVSQTPSNKVTEKGKYVELRCDPISGHTALYWYRQSLGQGPEFLIYFQGTGAADDSGLPNDRFFAVRPEGSVSTLKIQRTERGDSAVYLCASSLTGGSTDTQYFGPGTRLTVL.

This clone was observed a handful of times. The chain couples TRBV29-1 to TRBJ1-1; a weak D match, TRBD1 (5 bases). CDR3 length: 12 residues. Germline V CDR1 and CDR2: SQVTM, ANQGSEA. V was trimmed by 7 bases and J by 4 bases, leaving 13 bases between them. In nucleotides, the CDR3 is TGCAGCGGGGGCCTCTGGGGCACTGAAGCTTTCTTT. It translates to CSGGLWGTEAFF.

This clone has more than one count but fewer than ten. CDR3 loop: CASSPLGALRTDTQYF. CDR3 nucleotides: TGTGCCAGCTCACCTCTTGGGGCCCTTCGCACAGATACGCAGTATTTT. V gene TRBV18 combines with J gene TRBJ2-3; tentative D call: TRBD1 (5 bases). The CDR3 extends over 16 amino acids. V was clipped by 3 bases and J by 1 base, with 14 bases between them. The germline V gene has CDR1 KGHSH and CDR2 LQKENI.

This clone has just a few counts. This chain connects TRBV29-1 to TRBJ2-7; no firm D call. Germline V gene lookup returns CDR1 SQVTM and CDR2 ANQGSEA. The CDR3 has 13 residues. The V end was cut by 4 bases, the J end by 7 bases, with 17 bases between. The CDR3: CSVGLDQVGEQYF. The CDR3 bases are TGCAGCGTTGGTTTGGACCAAGTGGGGGAGCAGTACTTC.

The CDR3 here is CAWSVPRGTNTGELFF. The CDR3 DNA is TGTGCCTGGAGTGTACCGCGCGGGACGAACACCGGGGAGCTGTTTTTT. The gene calls are TRBV30 and TRBJ2-2; perhaps TRBD2 as D (6 bases). The CDR3 totals 16 residues. CDR1 is GTSNPN and CDR2 is SVGIG in the germline V gene (reference sequence). Between the trimmed V and J ends, which lost 0 bases and 0 bases, there was a span of 11 bases.

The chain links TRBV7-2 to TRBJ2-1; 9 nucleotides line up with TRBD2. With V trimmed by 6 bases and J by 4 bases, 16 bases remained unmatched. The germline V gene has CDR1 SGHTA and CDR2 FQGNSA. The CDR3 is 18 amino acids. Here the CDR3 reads CASSSHSGGLEHYNEQFF. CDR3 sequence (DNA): TGTGCCAGCAGTTCCCATAGCGGGGGTTTGGAACATTACAATGAGCAGTTCTTC.